This T cell receptor (beta chain) was documented in a study of CD8+CD57+ T cells in acquired aplastic anemia. In the study overall: Reads per healthy sample averaged about 10 million (CD4+) and 11.0 million (CD8+). Whole-study findings and limits: Patients had twenty-nine CD8+ CDR3 sequences in common with controls (the shared set).

Per the germline V gene, CDR1 is LNHNV and CDR2 is YYDKDF (reference sequence). Trimming removed 1 base from V and 0 bases from J; junction bases left unmatched: 2. The CDR3 length is 15 residues. This clonotype was recorded many times. Its specificity is not known. TCR beta VDJ and CDR3 profiles were obtained from a genomic DNA template. One entry per CDR3 protein, called by TCRdb with MiXCR from the reads. This table holds 180,000 or so distinct CDR3 sequences, under 55% found once. The receptor comes from a human donor in good health. Material: sorted CD4+, CD8+, or CD8+CD57+ T cells (not recorded which) from PBMCs. The chain joins TRBV15 to TRBJ2-7; 8 positions match TRBD1. CDR3 DNA sequence: TGTGCCACCAGCAGAGCCGGGACAGGCTCCTACGAGCAGTACTTC. It translates to CATSRAGTGSYEQYF.